This TCR beta chain emerged from a study of blood T cell repertoires in COVID-19. Assay used: immunoSEQ multiplex PCR; TCRdb lists only in-frame clones, some missing. Altogether about 430,000 clones are present, about 88% being singletons, with the ten largest covering approximately 1.3%. This clone was observed a single time. Exposed enrollees encountered a COVID-19 case at some point within 2 weeks before study entry. The CDR3 runs 16 residues. V was shortened by 7 bases and J by 0 bases, with 13 bases between the two germline ends. The V gene's germline CDR1 is LNHDA and CDR2 SQIVND (reference sequence).

The sample taken for sequencing was PBMCs or T cells enriched from blood (not recorded which). The origin of this receptor is a woman between 18 and 30 years old who had been exposed to COVID-19. J is TRBJ1-6 and V is TRBV19, with D perhaps matching TRBD1 (6 bases). CDR3 residues: CASTDRRSSYNSPLHF. The DNA of the CDR3 is TGTGCCAGTACTGACAGGAGAAGCTCCTATAATTCACCCCTCCACTTT.